Listed here are 6 T cell receptor beta chains from one sample, sequenced in a study of vaccination effects on CD4 cells after COVID-19. No antigen has been assigned to these receptors. ViraFEST expansion of antigen-specific CD4+ T cells with viral peptide pools preceded sequencing. The culture ran for roughly ten days before CD4+ T cells were isolated. Participants each got two BNT162b2 or mRNA-1273 vaccine doses. Generated by immunoSEQ multiplex PCR, the TCRdb table keeps only in-frame clones and is missing some. This table has more than 35,000 clones, just under 85% appearing once. This specimen consisted of CD4+ T cells from PBMCs cultured with HCoV-NL63 spike peptides, obtained after COVID-19 vaccination. These receptors were taken from a human donor who received a COVID-19 vaccine. Some clones in this sample may be carry-over from other donors' samples.

V gene TRBV15 combines with J gene TRBJ1-5; D is unclear. In germline, CDR1 is LNHNV, CDR2 YYDKDF (reference sequence). This CDR3 has 13 amino acids. Between the trimmed V and J ends, which lost 0 bases and 7 bases, there was a span of 7 bases. This chain's CDR3 is CATSRELLQPQHF. The CDR3 nucleotides read TGTGCCACCAGCAGAGAGCTTTTGCAGCCCCAGCATTTT.

The V call is TRBV28, the J call TRBJ2-2; the match to TRBD1 covers 8 bases. CDR1 is MDHEN and CDR2 is SYDVKM in the germline V gene. This CDR3 is built from 15 residues. V shed 2 bases, J shed 5 bases, and the junction held 4 bases outside the gene matches. The CDR3 coding sequence is TGTGCCAGCAGTTTACCAGACAGGGGAACCGGGGAGCTGTTTTTT. It translates to CASSLPDRGTGELFF. Drawing the rest from reference TRBV28 and TRBJ2-2, the complete variable domain is DVKVTQSSRYLVKRTGEKVFLECVQDMDHENMFWYRQDPGLGLRLIYFSYDVKMKEKGDIPEGYSVSREKKERFSLILESASTNQTSMYLCASSLPDRGTGELFFGEGSRLTVL.

V gene TRBV19 combines with J gene TRBJ1-1; 7 nucleotides align to TRBD1. V was pared by 6 bases and J by 3 bases, with 7 bases of the junction left unmatched. This CDR3 is 14 amino acids long. From germline, CDR1 is LNHDA and CDR2 SQIVND (reference sequence). This chain's CDR3 is CASRPGQGDTEAFF. The CDR3 DNA is TGTGCCAGTAGGCCCGGGCAGGGGGACACTGAAGCTTTCTTT.

The chain is built from TRBV12-3 or TRBV12-4 and TRBJ1-2; D not resolved. The CDR3 spans 13 residues. V lost 3 bases and J 8 bases, leaving 13 bases between the germline ends. The DNA of the CDR3 is TGTGCCAGCAGTTTTGGGCGGACGATAGGCTACACCTTC. Residues: CASSFGRTIGYTF.

The rearrangement uses TRBV2 and TRBJ2-3; 12 bases map to TRBD1. Germline V gene lookup returns CDR1 SNHLY and CDR2 FYNNEI. V trimming: 8 bases; J trimming: 11 bases; junction bases outside the gene matches: 17. The length of the CDR3 is 16 residues. CDR3 nucleotides: TGTGCCAGCGGAAGAGGGACAGGGGGCGCGGCCCCCCGGCAGTATTTT. Protein product: CASGRGTGGAAPRQYF.

The V gene is TRBV12-5, the J gene TRBJ1-4; TRBD1 might be the D (5 bases). The CDR3 is 14 amino acids. CDR1 and CDR2 from the germline V gene are LGHNT and FRNRAP. The ends were cut back, 5 bases at V and 6 bases at J, with 13 bases in the middle. DNA for the CDR3: TGTGCTAGTGGTGTTGGGGAAGGGGATGAAAAACTGTTTTTT. Its protein is CASGVGEGDEKLFF.